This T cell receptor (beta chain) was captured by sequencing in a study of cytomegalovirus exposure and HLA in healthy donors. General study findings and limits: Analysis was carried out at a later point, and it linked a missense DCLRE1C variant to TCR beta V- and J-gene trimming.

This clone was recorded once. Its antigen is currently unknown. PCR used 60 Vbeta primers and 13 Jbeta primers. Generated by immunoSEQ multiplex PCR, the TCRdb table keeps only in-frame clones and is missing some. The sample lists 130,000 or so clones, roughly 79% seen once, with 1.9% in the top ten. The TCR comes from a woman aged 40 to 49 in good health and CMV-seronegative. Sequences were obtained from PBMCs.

CDR3 DNA sequence: TGTGCCAGCAGCAGTAGACACGGGACTAGCGGCTACAATGAGCAGTTCTTC. Translating it yields CASSSRHGTSGYNEQFF. V and J are TRBV5-4 and TRBJ2-1, with TRBD2 matching 11 bases. The length of the CDR3 is 17 residues. The junction had 9 bases not matched to a gene; V was cut back by 4 bases and J by 3 bases. Germline lookup yields CDR1 SGHNT and CDR2 YYREEE (reference sequence). The full variable domain, in which reference TRBV5-4 and TRBJ2-1 provide the parts outside the CDR3, is ETGVTQSPTHLIKTRGQQVTLRCSSQSGHNTVSWYQQALGQGPQFIFQYYREEENGRGNFPPRFSGLQFPNYSSELNVNALELDDSALYLCASSSRHGTSGYNEQFFGPGTRLTVL.